The next 9 T cell receptor beta chains were all read from a single sample in a study of CD8+CD57+ T cells in acquired aplastic anemia. TCR beta VDJ and CDR3 were profiled, and genomic DNA was the template. TCRdb re-derived calls from the reads in MiXCR, one entry per CDR3 protein. The sample lists roughly 64,000 distinct CDR3 sequences, less than 65% occurring once. The sequenced sample consisted of sorted CD4+, CD8+, or CD8+CD57+ T cells (not recorded which) from PBMCs. The origin of the receptors is a human donor in good health, serving as a control.

The J gene is TRBJ2-7, the V gene TRBV29-1, with a possible D match to TRBD1 (5 bases). The CDR3 loop spans 13 amino acids. Germline V gene data show CDR1 as SQVTM and CDR2 as ANQGSEA. V lost 7 bases to trimming and J lost 3 bases, with 16 bases between them. CDR3 sequence: CSASVTASYEQYF. As DNA, the CDR3 is TGCAGCGCGTCCGTGACAGCTAGCTACGAGCAGTACTTC.

This clonotype was seen repeatedly, ten times or more. The chain recombines TRBV20-1 with TRBJ2-1; D is ambiguous. Germline lookup yields CDR1 DFQATT and CDR2 SNEGSKA (reference sequence). This CDR3 comprises 11 residues. V lost 2 bases to trimming and J lost 10 bases, with 9 bases between them. The CDR3 reads CSARSPLEQFF. The CDR3 DNA sequence: TGCAGTGCTAGATCCCCTTTAGAGCAGTTCTTC.

The rearrangement links TRBV11-1 to TRBJ2-1; weak D call: TRBD2 (6 bases). V lost 2 bases to trimming and J lost 6 bases, with 14 bases between them. Germline V lookup: CDR1 SGHAT, CDR2 FQDESV (reference sequence). CDR3 size: 15 residues. CDR3 residues: CASSLSEAGSNEQFF. CDR3 DNA: TGTGCCAGCAGCTTATCCGAGGCGGGGAGCAATGAGCAGTTCTTC.

The chain uses TRBV12-3 or TRBV12-4 and TRBJ2-7, with D tentatively TRBD2 (6 bases). There are 16 residues in the CDR3. V was trimmed by 6 bases and J by 2 bases, leaving 20 bases between them. The CDR3 DNA reads TGTGCCAGCAGAAAAAGCGGGCAGTTACAGACCTACGAGCAGTACTTC. This translates into CASRKSGQLQTYEQYF.

V gene TRBV12-3 or TRBV12-4 combines with J gene TRBJ1-3; no definite D call. V was pared by 6 bases and J by 4 bases, with 19 bases between. This CDR3 comprises 16 residues. The CDR3 reads CASSPRSEGEGNTIYF. CDR3 DNA sequence: TGTGCCAGCAGCCCCCGGAGTGAGGGTGAGGGAAACACCATATATTTT.

On this clonotype: Its ends do not fully match the called genes, so a read error is possible. The rearrangement uses TRBV11-2 and TRBJ2-7; D is ambiguous. From germline, CDR1 is SGHAT and CDR2 FQNNGV. This CDR3 comprises 13 residues. CDR3 DNA sequence: TGTGCCAGCGGCTTACCCGTCGGAGTCGAGCAGTACTTC. It codes for CASGLPVGVEQYF.

J is TRBJ1-2 and V is TRBV25-1, with D maybe TRBD1 (6 bases). The CDR3 covers 15 residues. With 9 bases removed from V and 4 bases from J, the gap between germline ends came to 21 bases. CDR1 and CDR2 (germline): MGHDK, SYGVNS. CDR3: CASSVKGGFGYGYTF. The CDR3 bases are TGTGCCAGTAGCGTTAAAGGGGGTTTCGGCTATGGCTACACCTTC.

This clonotype was seen at least ten times. The V gene is TRBV5-5, the J gene TRBJ2-7; the match to TRBD1 covers 7 bases. V lost 7 bases to trimming and J lost 6 bases; unmatched junction nucleotides: 7. Looked up from germline, CDR1 is SGHKS and CDR2 is YYEKEE (reference sequence). The CDR3 is made up of 12 amino acids. The CDR3 spells CASAKTGFEQYF. CDR3 DNA sequence: TGTGCCAGCGCTAAGACAGGGTTCGAGCAGTACTTC.

The chain links TRBV9 to TRBJ2-7; D tentatively reads TRBD1 or TRBD2 (5 bases each). CDR1 SGDLS and CDR2 YYNGEE come from the germline V gene. V lost 0 bases and J lost 6, with 10 bases in between. This CDR3 is 13 amino acids long. CDR3 coding DNA: TGTGCCAGCAGCGTAGTGCCGGGGACCGAGCAGTACTTC. Protein product: CASSVVPGTEQYF.